These 32 T cell receptor beta chains were all obtained from the same sample, sequenced in a study of T cell repertoires in cytomegalovirus infection. These TCRs' antigens remain unknown. In TCRdb, the reads were re-called with MiXCR into one record per CDR3 protein. This sample has about 480,000 distinct CDR3 sequences, with more than 30% found just once. The sample in question was cultured PBMCs, obtained from culture after CMV antigen stimulation. These receptor sequences come from a human donor in good health (CMV status not recorded). Some clones in this sample may be carry-over from other donors' samples.

This clonotype was seen a few times. The rearrangement links TRBV7-6 to TRBJ2-2, with 9 bases identical to TRBD2. Germline V CDR1 and CDR2: SGHVS, FNYEAQ. The CDR3 is 18 residues long. The V gene end was trimmed by 5 bases and the J gene end by 2 bases; junction bases not matched to a gene: 12. The CDR3 sequence: CASSTTTSGASNTGELFF. For the CDR3, the DNA is TGTGCCAGCAGCACCACGACTAGCGGAGCCTCAAACACCGGGGAGCTGTTTTTT.

The sample holds a few counts of this clonotype. The chain has TRBV10-3 and TRBJ1-1, with D possibly matching TRBD1 (6 bases). The V gene lost 3 bases and the J gene lost 7 bases, with 12 bases spanning the gap. Looked up from germline, CDR1 is ENHRY and CDR2 is SYGVKD. This CDR3 contains 13 residues. The CDR3 spells CAISDWQGIEAFF. CDR3 nucleotides: TGTGCCATCAGTGATTGGCAGGGGATTGAAGCTTTCTTT.

In DNA, the CDR3 is TGTGCCAGCAGCTTAGCCCCCTTAGAGACCCAGTACTTC. Translated: CASSLAPLETQYF. The gene calls are TRBV7-2 and TRBJ2-5; D remains unclear. Germline V gene lookup returns CDR1 SGHTA and CDR2 FQGNSA. Trimming took off 0 bases at V and 4 bases at J, with 6 bases between the two ends. CDR3 length equals 13 residues.

V usage is TRBV5-1 and J usage is TRBJ1-5; weak D call: TRBD1 (6 bases). This CDR3 is 16 amino acids long. The V end was cut by 0 bases, the J end by 3 bases, with 13 bases between. The germline CDR1 and CDR2 sequences are SGHRS and YFSETQ. Here the CDR3 DNA reads TGCGCCAGCAGCTTGGTTGGGGGCGCGGACAATCAGCCCCAGCATTTT. Translated, it gives CASSLVGGADNQPQHF.

This clonotype was seen a few times. The chain couples TRBV7-8 to TRBJ2-6; 12 bases are shared with TRBD2. Losses at the gene ends were 4 bases for V and 3 bases for J; bases not matched to a gene: 1. This CDR3 has 16 amino acids. The germline gives CDR1 SGHVS, CDR2 FQNEAQ. The CDR3 spells CASSSSGRVGANVLTF. As DNA, the CDR3 is TGTGCCAGCAGCTCTAGCGGGAGGGTTGGGGCCAACGTCCTGACTTTC. Variable domain in full (rest from reference TRBV7-8 and TRBJ2-6): GAGVSQSPRYKVAKRGQDVALRCDPISGHVSLFWYQQALGQGPEFLTYFQNEAQLDKSGLPSDRFFAERPEGSVSTLKIQRTQQEDSAVYLCASSSSGRVGANVLTFGAGSRLTVL.

The J gene is TRBJ2-1, the V gene TRBV30; D ambiguous. This CDR3 comprises 13 residues. Per germline, CDR1 GTSNPN and CDR2 SVGIG (reference sequence). The V end was cut by 4 bases, the J end by 0 bases, with 7 bases between. The CDR3 coding sequence is TGTGCCTGGAAGTACAGCTCCTACAATGAGCAGTTCTTC. Residues: CAWKYSSYNEQFF.

The rearrangement joins TRBV20-1 to TRBJ2-2; 7 bases fit TRBD1. CDR1 DFQATT and CDR2 SNEGSKA come from the germline V gene (reference sequence). The CDR3 sequence is 16 residues long. V lost 0 bases, J lost 9 bases, and 13 bases stayed unmatched. CDR3 coding DNA: TGCAGTGCTAGAGATCGGCAGGTTGACAGGGTCAGGGAGCTGTTTTTT. This translates into CSARDRQVDRVRELFF.

This clonotype was counted between two and nine times. The chain carries TRBV29-1 and TRBJ1-5; 7 bases align to TRBD1. Germline V lookup: CDR1 SQVTM, CDR2 ANQGSEA. V was pared by 6 bases and J by 4 bases, with 9 bases of the junction left unmatched. CDR3 length: 14 residues. The CDR3 region has the DNA TGCAGCGTATCGGCAGGGGGGACAAATCAGCCCCAGCATTTT. This gives the protein CSVSAGGTNQPQHF.

Only a few counts were recorded for this clonotype. The chain recombines TRBV28 with TRBJ1-2; 9 nucleotides agree with TRBD1. The germline V gene encodes CDR1 MDHEN and CDR2 SYDVKM. The CDR3 has 16 residues. V gave up 8 bases and J gave up 4 bases; unmatched junction bases: 14. Here the CDR3 DNA reads TGTGCCAGCTCATCTGGACAGGGGTACGGGCTCTATGGCTACACCTTC. This gives the protein CASSSGQGYGLYGYTF.

This CDR3 reads CARIDRGEEKLFF. In nucleotides, the CDR3 is TGTGCCAGGATAGACAGGGGGGAAGAAAAACTGTTTTTT. V is TRBV7-3 and J is TRBJ1-4; 9 nucleotides agree with TRBD1. CDR1 and CDR2 (germline): SGHTA, FQGTGA. The CDR3 loop spans 13 amino acids. Trimming cost V 9 bases and J 8 bases; bases outside gene matches: 7.

This rearrangement joins TRBV27 to TRBJ1-2, with 7 bases aligning to TRBD1. Germline CDR1 MNHEY, CDR2 SMNVEV (reference sequence). V was clipped by 3 bases and J by 5 bases; unmatched bases: 3. This CDR3 is 13 amino acids long. The CDR3 coding sequence is TGTGCCAGCAGTTTCAGGGGGAGTTATGGCTACACCTTC. Encoded protein: CASSFRGSYGYTF.

The J gene is TRBJ1-1, the V gene TRBV20-1, with D possibly matching TRBD1 (5 bases). Germline CDR1 and CDR2: DFQATT and SNEGSKA (reference sequence). CDR3 size: 16 residues. The V end was cut by 1 base, the J end by 1 base, with 16 bases between. CDR3 bases: TGCAGTGCTAGAGGGGGGGTATCCGTGAAGAACACTGAAGCTTTCTTT. Translating gives CSARGGVSVKNTEAFF.

The chain combines TRBV11-2 with TRBJ2-1; 13 bases map to TRBD2. CDR1 and CDR2 (germline): SGHAT, FQNNGV. After removal of 5 bases from V and 10 bases from J, the junction contained 8 bases not matched to a gene. CDR3 length equals 15 residues. The CDR3 region is CASSPGLAGVSEQFF. The CDR3 nucleotides read TGTGCCAGCAGCCCAGGACTAGCGGGAGTATCCGAGCAGTTCTTC. Looking up the rest from reference TRBV11-2 and TRBJ2-1 gives the full variable domain: EAGVAQSPRYKIIEKRQSVAFWCNPISGHATLYWYQQILGQGPKLLIQFQNNGVVDDSQLPKDRFSAERLKGVDSTLKIQPAKLEDSAVYLCASSPGLAGVSEQFFGPGTRLTVL.

The genes are TRBV11-2 and TRBJ1-1, with D possibly TRBD1 on 5 matching bases. Germline CDR1 SGHAT, CDR2 FQNNGV. V lost 2 bases to trimming and J lost 1 base, with 11 bases between them. The CDR3 is made up of 15 amino acids. The DNA for the CDR3 is TGTGCCAGCAGCTTACAGGGAATCCGGAACACTGAAGCTTTCTTT. Translating it yields CASSLQGIRNTEAFF.

This clonotype has more than one count but fewer than ten. The chain has TRBV7-9 and TRBJ1-1; no clear D gene. The CDR3 loop spans 11 amino acids. Germline CDR1 SEHNR, CDR2 FQNEAQ (reference sequence). Trimming cost V 2 bases and J 6 bases, with 4 bases left between them. CDR3 DNA sequence: TGTGCCAGCAGCTTAAGCCCTGAAGCTTTCTTT. Translation gives CASSLSPEAFF.

The chain combines TRBV14 with TRBJ1-1; D is ambiguous. The CDR3 contains 11 residues. V lost 1 base and J 11 bases, leaving 8 bases between the germline ends. The germline V gene has CDR1 SGHDN and CDR2 FVKESK. The DNA of the CDR3 is TGTGCCAGCAGCCAAGGGTGGAGGGCTTTCTTT. As protein: CASSQGWRAFF.

The genes are TRBV5-1 and TRBJ2-3; D remains ambiguous. The germline V and J ends were trimmed by 2 bases and 10 bases, with 11 bases remaining between them. The CDR3 runs to 12 residues. Germline CDR1 is SGHRS and CDR2 is YFSETQ. CDR3 amino acids: CASSFDSLAQYF. The CDR3, as DNA: TGCGCCAGCAGCTTCGACTCCCTGGCGCAGTATTTT.

The J gene is TRBJ2-2, the V gene TRBV29-1; a possible D gene is TRBD1 (5 bases). The CDR3 covers 13 residues. In germline, CDR1 is SQVTM, CDR2 ANQGSEA. Trimming pared 2 bases from V and 3 bases from J, leaving 7 bases between. CDR3 coding DNA: TGCAGCGTTGAAAAGGGGTACACCGGGGAGCTGTTTTTT. It codes for CSVEKGYTGELFF.

This clonotype was found a few times. CDR3 bases: TGCGCCAGCAATGGGGTTACAGGGGGGGTAAACTATGGCTACACCTTC. Protein product: CASNGVTGGVNYGYTF. This rearrangement joins TRBV4-1 to TRBJ1-2; 8 bases are shared with TRBD1. CDR1 MGHRA and CDR2 YSYEKL come from the germline V gene. The CDR3 extends over 16 amino acids. V trimming: 7 bases; J trimming: 2 bases; junction bases outside the gene matches: 12.

This clonotype came up a few times. The chain couples TRBV7-9 to TRBJ2-1, with 7 bases lining up with TRBD2. Germline trimming cut 2 bases from V and 9 bases from J; bases unmatched to any gene: 7. The CDR3 length is 14 residues. Germline CDR1 reads SEHNR; CDR2 reads FQNEAQ (reference sequence). CDR3 region: CASSLHLADGEQFF. The CDR3 DNA reads TGTGCCAGCAGCTTACACCTAGCGGACGGTGAGCAGTTCTTC.

This clonotype was counted a few times. The chain carries TRBV7-6 and TRBJ2-4; 9 positions match TRBD1. Per the germline V gene, CDR1 is SGHVS and CDR2 is FNYEAQ. This CDR3 region has 13 residues. The ends lost 1 base at V and 9 bases at J; junction bases unmatched: 1. CDR3 residues: CASSLGQGGIQYF. For the CDR3, the DNA is TGTGCCAGCAGCTTAGGACAGGGGGGCATTCAGTACTTC.

The chain employs TRBV14 and TRBJ1-6; D unclear. The CDR3 length is 14 residues. V was clipped by 4 bases and J by 6 bases, with 10 bases between them. Germline CDR1 is SGHDN and CDR2 is FVKESK. The CDR3 loop is CASSPAQPNSPLHF. The DNA of the CDR3 is TGTGCCAGCAGCCCCGCCCAGCCTAATTCACCCCTCCACTTT.

This clonotype was detected only a few times. The chain recombines TRBV12-3 or TRBV12-4 with TRBJ1-1; D unclear. The CDR3 is 14 amino acids. V lost 6 bases to trimming and J lost 2 bases, with 13 bases between them. CDR3 amino acids: CASRSDVVNTEAFF. As DNA, the CDR3 is TGTGCCAGCAGATCGGACGTGGTCAACACTGAAGCTTTCTTT.

The chain has TRBV7-2 and TRBJ2-5; no definite D call. The CDR3 totals 12 residues. V shed 1 base and J shed 7 bases, with 7 bases lying between them. The germline CDR1 and CDR2 sequences are SGHTA and FQGNSA. The DNA for the CDR3 is TGTGCCAGCAGCTTAGATTCCGGGACCCAGTACTTC. Translated: CASSLDSGTQYF.

The chain joins TRBV4-1 to TRBJ2-2; 8 nucleotides agree with TRBD1. This CDR3 is built from 16 residues. Germline CDR1 reads MGHRA; CDR2 reads YSYEKL. The ends lost 1 base at V and 6 bases at J; junction bases unmatched: 7. The CDR3 DNA reads as TGCGCCAGCAGCCAAGGGACAGGGAATTTTCCCGGGGAGCTGTTTTTT. Protein: CASSQGTGNFPGELFF.

This clonotype was detected only a few times. The CDR3 region is CAIKPAEGDEQYF. CDR3 nucleotides: TGTGCCATCAAGCCGGCAGAAGGGGACGAGCAGTACTTC. This chain connects TRBV10-3 to TRBJ2-7; the D gene is possibly TRBD1 (5 bases). The CDR3 extends over 13 amino acids. CDR1 and CDR2 from the germline V gene are ENHRY and SYGVKD. Trimming stripped 7 bases from V and 5 bases from J, with 15 bases between.

This clonotype occurred a few times. In DNA form, the CDR3 reads TGCGCCAGCAGCTACCGGACAGGAGGAGACACTGAAGCTTTCTTT. This encodes CASSYRTGGDTEAFF. V gene TRBV5-1 combines with J gene TRBJ1-1, with TRBD1 identical over 7 bases. This CDR3 spans 15 amino acids. Germline trimming cut 3 bases from V and 3 bases from J; bases unmatched to any gene: 8. Per the germline V gene, CDR1 is SGHRS and CDR2 is YFSETQ.

The V call is TRBV7-2, the J call TRBJ2-5; no firm D call. V was clipped by 1 base and J by 5 bases, with 11 bases between them. The CDR3 extends over 14 amino acids. Germline lookup yields CDR1 SGHTA and CDR2 FQGNSA. DNA for the CDR3: TGTGCCAGCAGCTTAGAATTTATGGTGGAGACCCAGTACTTC. It is translated as CASSLEFMVETQYF.

The chain recombines TRBV15 with TRBJ1-1; D gene unclear. The CDR3 spans 15 residues. Germline CDR1 reads LNHNV; CDR2 reads YYDKDF (reference sequence). Between the trimmed V and J ends, which lost 2 bases and 5 bases, there was a span of 15 bases. The CDR3 is CATSRPSDSGTEAFF. CDR3 sequence (DNA): TGTGCCACCAGCAGACCTTCGGACTCTGGGACTGAAGCTTTCTTT.

V usage is TRBV6-6 and J usage is TRBJ1-5, with 8 nucleotides matching TRBD1. The V gene end was trimmed by 8 bases and the J gene end by 0 bases; junction bases not matched to a gene: 9. CDR3 length equals 16 residues. Germline CDR1 and CDR2: MNHNY and SVGAGI (reference sequence). The CDR3 nucleotides are TGTGCCAGCCAGACAGGGGCGTCCTATAGCAATCAGCCCCAGCATTTT. Encoded protein: CASQTGASYSNQPQHF.

V and J are TRBV12-5 and TRBJ1-2; no firm D call. The CDR3 length is 15 residues. CDR1 and CDR2 (germline): LGHNT, FRNRAP. Between the trimmed V and J ends, which lost 5 bases and 8 bases, there was a span of 21 bases. CDR3 DNA sequence: TGTGCTAGTGGTCCCTTAGGGTCGAGGCCCTGGGGCTACACCTTC. This codes for CASGPLGSRPWGYTF.

This clonotype was picked up many times. This rearrangement joins TRBV7-2 to TRBJ2-4; TRBD2 matches 7 bases. Germline trimming cut 5 bases from V and 5 bases from J; bases unmatched to any gene: 9. CDR3 length: 15 amino acids. CDR1 SGHTA and CDR2 FQGNSA come from the germline V gene. The DNA for the CDR3 is TGTGCCAGCAGCCAATCCGGGACTAACGAAAACATTCAGTACTTC. Encoded protein: CASSQSGTNENIQYF.